Listed below are T cell receptor beta chains from one sample, sequenced in a study of blood T cell repertoires in COVID-19. Measured with immunoSEQ multiplex PCR; TCRdb has only the in-frame clones, and not every one. The sample includes 330,000 or so clones, roughly 89% of them seen just once. Sequenced sample: peripheral blood. These receptors came from a man in his thirties or forties with COVID-19, enrolled during active disease. Each CDR3 is given with its conserved first and last residue. D genes are given only for firm matches.

d_gene,j_gene,v_gene,len,CDR3aa
-,TRBJ2-7,TRBV27,14,CASSFHGTSYEQYF
-,TRBJ1-1,TRBV5-6,17,CASSLLPREGQNTEAFF
-,TRBJ1-2,TRBV14,13,CASSRTVNYGYTF
-,TRBJ2-5,TRBV9,15,CASSVRARREETQYF
TRBD1,TRBJ1-1,TRBV7-2,15,CASSVFWTGNTEAFF
-,TRBJ1-6,TRBV6-5,15,CASSYSRHGDSPLHF
TRBD1,TRBJ1-2,TRBV19,16,CASSILSGQGNYGYTF
TRBD2,TRBJ2-1,TRBV27,18,CASSRPGLAGGSYNEQFF
-,TRBJ2-2,TRBV3-1/TRBV3-2,17,CASSLYGGSGNTGELFF
-,TRBJ1-3,TRBV7-9,15,CASSPTGLLADTIYF
-,TRBJ1-2,TRBV6-2/TRBV6-3,15,CASSYGYPGSTGYTF
-,TRBJ2-3,TRBV28,11,CATRSTDTQYF
-,TRBJ2-1,TRBV4-1,15,CASSQEGDSLREQFF
-,TRBJ1-1,TRBV7-9,14,CASSLVVQGLGAFF
-,TRBJ1-5,TRBV7-2,12,CASSPRNQPQHF
-,TRBJ2-1,TRBV7-2,17,CASSLRGGLSSYNEQFF
TRBD1,TRBJ2-7,TRBV16,15,CASSLGQVVLYEQYF
-,TRBJ2-7,TRBV7-6,14,CASSSSDWSYEQYF
TRBD2,TRBJ2-7,TRBV6-1,15,CASSMTSGGTYEQYF
TRBD1,TRBJ2-5,TRBV19,13,CASRGQEWETQYF
-,TRBJ2-7,TRBV19,14,CASSIGGFEDEQYF
TRBD1,TRBJ2-6,TRBV30,16,CAWYRDRGSGANVLTF
TRBD1,TRBJ1-2,TRBV28,12,CASSLSRQGVLF
TRBD1,TRBJ1-6,TRBV9,18,CASSVEVGLGTGNSPLHF
-,TRBJ2-1,TRBV19,15,CASSTLGRGYNEQFF
-,TRBJ1-5,TRBV28,16,CASSLEGLYSNQPQHF
TRBD1,TRBJ2-5,TRBV4-2,15,CASSQGTGPQETQYF
TRBD2,TRBJ2-3,TRBV19,17,CASSIPTVLAGVGTQYF
TRBD2,TRBJ2-5,TRBV6-2/TRBV6-3,17,CASSFGRGSGGQETQYF
TRBD2,TRBJ2-1,TRBV18,16,CASSPPGLGPANEQFF
TRBD2,TRBJ2-7,TRBV4-3,16,CASSQDTSGSVYEQYF
TRBD2,TRBJ2-1,TRBV4-2,15,CASSQDGTRDNEQFF
-,TRBJ1-5,TRBV27,16,CASSLSRGEGYQPQHF
TRBD2,TRBJ2-7,TRBV3-1/TRBV3-2,20,CASSQDVGTSGSYRDYEQYF
-,TRBJ1-3,TRBV21-1,20,CASSKGEDRGSSGVGNTIYF
-,TRBJ1-6,TRBV12-5,15,CASGLRRGPDSPLHF
-,TRBJ2-7,TRBV27,16,CASSPSQGPIPYEQYF
-,TRBJ2-2,TRBV15,14,CATSGGAGHGELFF
-,TRBJ1-5,TRBV2,18,CASSEGGTGWGRNQPQHF
-,TRBJ2-7,TRBV27,13,CASSLQGWYEQYF
TRBD1,TRBJ2-7,TRBV18,15,CASSAGTGGGHEQYF
-,TRBJ2-2,TRBV11-3,14,CASSLGLNTGELFF
-,TRBJ1-6,TRBV18,13,CASSPASGSPLHF
-,TRBJ2-7,TRBV9,15,CASSSADSRLYEQYF
TRBD1,TRBJ1-6,TRBV6-5,14,CASSVGQGAFTLHF
-,TRBJ1-3,TRBV23-1,19,CASSQSPQDRPLSGNTIYF
TRBD1,TRBJ2-1,TRBV2,14,CASSGGQGVIEQFF
TRBD2,TRBJ2-1,TRBV2,14,CASSDSGGADEQFF
-,TRBJ2-7,TRBV9,14,CASSPSDGTYEQYF
-,TRBJ1-5,TRBV19,15,CASRTAFQGDQPQHF
-,TRBJ2-2,TRBV15,14,CATTQGFRTGELFF
TRBD1,TRBJ1-2,TRBV29-1,17,CSVEDRDSTSPNYGYTF
-,TRBJ2-7,TRBV7-9,13,CASSPTLAYEQYF
TRBD1,TRBJ2-7,TRBV6-5,16,CASSYSWGTGGYEQYF
TRBD1,TRBJ2-7,TRBV6-5,15,CASSTRDRVPYEQYF
-,TRBJ2-1,TRBV3-1/TRBV3-2,15,CASSQDEEGMDEQFF
-,TRBJ2-5,TRBV7-6,15,CASSLGWAIQETQYF
-,TRBJ1-1,TRBV7-9,14,CASSYGGQNTEAFF
-,TRBJ2-3,TRBV7-3,14,CASSLGAFPDTQYF
TRBD1,TRBJ1-3,TRBV18,15,CASSPPDRSGNTIYF